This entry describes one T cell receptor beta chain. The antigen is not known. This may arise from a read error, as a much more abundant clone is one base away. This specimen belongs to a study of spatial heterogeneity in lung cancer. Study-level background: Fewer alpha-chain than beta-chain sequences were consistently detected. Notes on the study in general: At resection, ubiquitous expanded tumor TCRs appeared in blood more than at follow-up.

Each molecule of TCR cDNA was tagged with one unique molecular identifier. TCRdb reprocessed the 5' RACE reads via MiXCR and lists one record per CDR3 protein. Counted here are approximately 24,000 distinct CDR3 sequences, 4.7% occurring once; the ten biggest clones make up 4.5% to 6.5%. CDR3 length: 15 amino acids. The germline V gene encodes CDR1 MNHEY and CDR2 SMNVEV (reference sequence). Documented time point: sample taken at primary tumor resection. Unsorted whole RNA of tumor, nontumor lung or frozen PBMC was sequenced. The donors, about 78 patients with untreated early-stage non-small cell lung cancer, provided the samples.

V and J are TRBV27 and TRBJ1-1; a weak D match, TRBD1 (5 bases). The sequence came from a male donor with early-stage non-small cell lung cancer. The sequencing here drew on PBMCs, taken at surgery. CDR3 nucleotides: TGTGCCAACAGTAAGCAGGGCGGGCGCACCACTGAAGCTTTCTTT. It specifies CANSKQGGRTTEAFF.